The TCR beta chain described here comes from a study of shared clonotypes between healthy human individuals. Study observations and caveats: A handful of donors had roughly 5.2% of their naive CD4 clonotypes in common.

The table lists this clone with a few counts. The antigen is unknown. All of the donors resided in Nashville, Tennessee, and each was a Caucasian adult. Memory CD4+ cells were the fraction left after CD45RA+ naive selection. This CDR3 has 14 residues. The germline CDR1 and CDR2 sequences are SGDLS and YYNGEE. The V and J ends lost 0 bases and 4 bases respectively, with 10 bases between them. Source study methods: Junction-only sequences without quality scores came from ImmunoSEQ, so filtering differed. Assay: immunoSEQ multiplex PCR; the TCRdb copy retains only in-frame clones and omits some. Clonal size and the V and J genes are those of that table, whereas D and trimming came from the DNA. The sample includes about a million clones, about 74% of them seen just once.

Sequenced sample: memory CD4+ T cells sorted from blood. Subset reported: CD45RA-negative fraction. The source is a man aged 18 to 29 in good health. The genes are TRBV9 and TRBJ1-2; D is unclear. The CDR3 protein is CASSVEGWPYGYTF. The CDR3 nucleotides read TGTGCCAGCAGCGTAGAGGGTTGGCCCTATGGCTACACCTTC.